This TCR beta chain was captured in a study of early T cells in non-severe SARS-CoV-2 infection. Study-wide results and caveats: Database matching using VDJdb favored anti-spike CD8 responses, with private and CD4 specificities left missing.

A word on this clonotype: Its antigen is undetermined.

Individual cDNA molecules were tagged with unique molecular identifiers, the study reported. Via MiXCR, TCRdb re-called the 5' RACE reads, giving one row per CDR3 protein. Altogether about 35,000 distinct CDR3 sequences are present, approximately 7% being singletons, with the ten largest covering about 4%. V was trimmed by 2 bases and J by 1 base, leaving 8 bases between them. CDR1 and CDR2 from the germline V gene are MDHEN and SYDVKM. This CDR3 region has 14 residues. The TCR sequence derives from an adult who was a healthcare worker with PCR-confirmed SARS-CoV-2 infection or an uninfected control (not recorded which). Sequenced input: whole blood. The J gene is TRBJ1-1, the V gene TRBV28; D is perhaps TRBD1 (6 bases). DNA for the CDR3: TGTGCCAGCAGTTTAAGGGGGGCGAACACTGAAGCTTTCTTT. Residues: CASSLRGANTEAFF. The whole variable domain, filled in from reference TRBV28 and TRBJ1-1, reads DVKVTQSSRYLVKRTGEKVFLECVQDMDHENMFWYRQDPGLGLRLIYFSYDVKMKEKGDIPEGYSVSREKKERFSLILESASTNQTSMYLCASSLRGANTEAFFGQGTRLTVV.